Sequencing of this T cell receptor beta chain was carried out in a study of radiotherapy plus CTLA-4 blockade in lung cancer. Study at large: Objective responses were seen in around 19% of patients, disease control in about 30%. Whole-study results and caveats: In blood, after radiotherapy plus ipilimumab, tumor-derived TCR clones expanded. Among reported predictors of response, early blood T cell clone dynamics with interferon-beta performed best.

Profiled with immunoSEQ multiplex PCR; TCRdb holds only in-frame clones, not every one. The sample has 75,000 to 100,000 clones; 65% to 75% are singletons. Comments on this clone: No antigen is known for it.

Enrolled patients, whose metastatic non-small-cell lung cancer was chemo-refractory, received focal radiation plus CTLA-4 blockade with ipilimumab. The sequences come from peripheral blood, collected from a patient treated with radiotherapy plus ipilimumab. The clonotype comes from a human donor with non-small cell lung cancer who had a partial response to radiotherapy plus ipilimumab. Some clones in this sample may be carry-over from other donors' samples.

This CDR3 is CASSVRQVYEQYF. The CDR3 DNA reads TGTGCCAGCAGTGTTCGGCAGGTCTACGAGCAGTACTTC. The J gene is TRBJ2-7, the V gene TRBV6-1; no reliable D call. V lost 4 bases and J lost 3, with 10 bases in between. The CDR3 length is 13 residues. CDR1 MNHNS and CDR2 SASEGT come from the germline V gene.